The 13 T cell receptor beta chains below all came from one sample that was sequenced in a study of OX40 agonist ivuxolimab in advanced cancers. The data were produced by immunoSEQ multiplex PCR, yet TCRdb's version contains in-frame clones alone and is incomplete. The table includes approximately 82,000 clones, just over 85% detected once. The sequencing used CD4+ or CD8+ T cells sorted from blood, collected in a trial of the OX40 agonist ivuxolimab. Receptors originate from an adult with an advanced solid tumor such as melanoma, head and neck, liver or kidney cancer.

The rearrangement links TRBV5-5 to TRBJ2-3; 10 bases fit TRBD2. Germline values: CDR1 SGHKS, CDR2 YYEKEE (reference sequence). With 4 bases clipped from V and 0 bases from J, the junction kept 5 bases outside the gene matches. The CDR3 has 16 residues. CDR3 DNA: TGTGCCAGCAGCCCCGGACTAGCGGCAAGCACAGATACGCAGTATTTT. This translates into CASSPGLAASTDTQYF. Complete variable domain (other parts from reference TRBV5-5 and TRBJ2-3): DAGVTQSPTHLIKTRGQQVTLRCSPISGHKSVSWYQQVLGQGPQFIFQYYEKEERGRGNFPDRFSARQFPNYSSELNVNALLLGDSALYLCASSPGLAASTDTQYFGPGTRLTVL.

The chain combines TRBV15 with TRBJ2-7; TRBD2 agrees at 10 bases. This CDR3 spans 18 amino acids. CDR1 and CDR2 from the germline V gene are LNHNV and YYDKDF (reference sequence). J lost 2 bases, V lost 3 bases, and 13 bases had no gene match. CDR3 protein: CATSRTPSGSSGTYEQYF. In nucleotides, the CDR3 is TGTGCCACCAGCAGGACTCCTAGCGGGAGCTCAGGGACCTACGAGCAGTACTTC.

This chain joins TRBV28 and TRBJ2-2; no clear D gene. The CDR3 sequence is 15 residues long. Germline CDR1 reads MDHEN; CDR2 reads SYDVKM. Deletions cut 3 bases from V and 0 bases from J, with 8 bases between. This chain's CDR3 is CASSLGNANTGELFF. The CDR3 coding sequence is TGTGCCAGCAGTTTGGGGAATGCGAACACCGGGGAGCTGTTTTTT.

This chain links TRBV10-1 with TRBJ1-3; possibly TRBD1 for D (5 bases). V shed 3 bases and J shed 2 bases, with 14 bases lying between them. CDR3 length: 16 residues. Germline V CDR1 and CDR2: WNHNN, SYGVQD (reference sequence). CDR3 residues: CASSEGPGNTGNTIYF. CDR3 nucleotides: TGCGCCAGCAGTGAAGGCCCAGGGAATACTGGAAACACCATATATTTT.

This sequence joins TRBV5-1 and TRBJ1-3; D call uncertain. The germline V gene has CDR1 SGHRS and CDR2 YFSETQ. Trimming cost V 4 bases and J 4 bases, with 9 bases left between them. CDR3 size: 13 residues. CDR3 in amino acids: CASSLELGNTIYF. The CDR3 DNA is TGCGCCAGCAGCCTGGAGCTGGGAAACACCATATATTTT.

The chain uses TRBV21-1 and TRBJ1-1; no DNA check was done on the table's D call, TRBD1. TRBV21-1 is termed a pseudogene. This CDR3 is 16 amino acids long. The CDR3 reads CASSTRDRGMNTEAFF. The CDR3 DNA reads as TGTGCCAGCAGCACCCGGGACAGGGGAATGAACACTGAAGCTTTCTTT.

The gene calls are TRBV14 and TRBJ2-1; 10 bases agree with TRBD1. The CDR3 sequence is 16 residues long. Germline lookup yields CDR1 SGHDN and CDR2 FVKESK. J lost 2 bases, V lost 4 bases, and 5 bases had no gene match. The CDR3 is CASSPTTGGPYNEQFF. The CDR3 DNA is TGTGCCAGCAGCCCCACGACAGGGGGCCCCTACAATGAGCAGTTCTTC.

The J gene is TRBJ2-6, the V gene TRBV19, with 8 bases identical to TRBD1. The V segment lost 1 base and the J segment 0 bases; nucleotides outside the gene matches: 2. CDR1 is LNHDA, CDR2 SQIVND, per germline (reference sequence). CDR3 length equals 17 residues. CDR3 residues: CASSIAGTGSGANVLTF. The CDR3 nucleotides are TGTGCCAGTAGTATAGCTGGGACAGGCTCTGGGGCCAACGTCCTGACTTTC. Supplemented by reference TRBV19 and TRBJ2-6, the full variable domain reads DGGITQSPKYLFRKEGQNVTLSCEQNLNHDAMYWYRQDPGQGLRLIYYSQIVNDFQKGDIAEGYSVSREKKESFPLTVTSAQKNPTAFYLCASSIAGTGSGANVLTFGAGSRLTVL.

This rearrangement joins TRBV10-3 to TRBJ2-1; 8 bases are shared with TRBD2. Trimming took 0 bases from V and 4 from J; bases not matched to a gene: 5. The germline V gene encodes CDR1 ENHRY and CDR2 SYGVKD. This CDR3 is 16 amino acids long. CDR3 region: CAISESSGRTYNEQFF. CDR3 sequence (DNA): TGTGCCATCAGTGAGTCCAGCGGGAGAACATACAATGAGCAGTTCTTC.

The genes are TRBV28 and TRBJ1-4; D not certain. This CDR3 has 14 residues. The germline V gene encodes CDR1 MDHEN and CDR2 SYDVKM. V was pared by 7 bases and J by 10 bases, with 19 bases between. CDR3 DNA sequence: TGTGCCAGCACCTTGCCGCGGGGAGGTGGAAAACTGTTTTTT. This codes for CASTLPRGGGKLFF.

The rearrangement links TRBV6-5 to TRBJ1-2; TRBD1 aligns across 7 bases. Germline trimming cut 2 bases from V and 4 bases from J; bases unmatched to any gene: 4. From germline, CDR1 is MNHEY and CDR2 SVGAGI. This CDR3 region has 14 residues. The CDR3 DNA is TGTGCCAGCAGTTACCAGCGGGACAGCTATGGCTACACCTTC. Encoded protein: CASSYQRDSYGYTF.

The rearrangement joins TRBV7-9 to TRBJ1-1, with 7 nucleotides matching TRBD1. The CDR3 is 16 amino acids. Germline V gives CDR1 SEHNR, CDR2 FQNEAQ (reference sequence). The V and J ends lost 7 bases and 0 bases, in that order; junction bases with no gene match: 11. CDR3 loop: CASTTGQGGVNTEAFF. CDR3 coding DNA: TGTGCCAGCACCACCGGGCAGGGGGGGGTGAACACTGAAGCTTTCTTT.

This clone was recorded only once. This chain joins TRBV28 and TRBJ1-1, with 8 bases that match TRBD1. CDR1 MDHEN and CDR2 SYDVKM come from the germline V gene. V lost 5 bases to trimming and J lost 5 bases; unmatched junction nucleotides: 13. The CDR3 loop spans 16 amino acids. For the CDR3, the DNA is TGTGCCAGCAGTAACCCTAGCGGGACAGGCCGGACTGAAGCTTTCTTT. Translation: CASSNPSGTGRTEAFF.